This T cell receptor beta chain originates from a study of blood T cell repertoires in COVID-19. Study overall: Sites in the United States, Italy and Spain provided acute and convalescent COVID-19 samples. PBMCs, B-cell-depleted T cells, or T cells were the source of the cDNA or gDNA that made up the material.

The CDR3 consists of 16 residues. The V and J ends lost 5 bases and 7 bases, in that order; junction bases with no gene match: 6. The germline gives CDR1 LGHDT, CDR2 YNNKEL (reference sequence). Authors' analysis steps: Cell counts per sample came from amplifying reference gene primers. Measured with immunoSEQ multiplex PCR; TCRdb has only the in-frame clones, and not every one. V, J and clone size derive from that table, while D and trimming were established from the DNA sequence. The profile shows 90,000 to 120,000 clones, 89% of them singletons. This chain uses TRBV3-1 (or the pseudogene TRBV3-2) with TRBJ2-1, with 15 bases fitting TRBD2. This TCR derives from a man aged 35-49 years with active or convalescent COVID-19. The sample was peripheral blood. The CDR3 DNA reads as TGTGCCAGCAGCTCTAGGGGGACTAGCGGGGGGAATGAGCAGTTCTTC. Translated, it gives CASSSRGTSGGNEQFF.